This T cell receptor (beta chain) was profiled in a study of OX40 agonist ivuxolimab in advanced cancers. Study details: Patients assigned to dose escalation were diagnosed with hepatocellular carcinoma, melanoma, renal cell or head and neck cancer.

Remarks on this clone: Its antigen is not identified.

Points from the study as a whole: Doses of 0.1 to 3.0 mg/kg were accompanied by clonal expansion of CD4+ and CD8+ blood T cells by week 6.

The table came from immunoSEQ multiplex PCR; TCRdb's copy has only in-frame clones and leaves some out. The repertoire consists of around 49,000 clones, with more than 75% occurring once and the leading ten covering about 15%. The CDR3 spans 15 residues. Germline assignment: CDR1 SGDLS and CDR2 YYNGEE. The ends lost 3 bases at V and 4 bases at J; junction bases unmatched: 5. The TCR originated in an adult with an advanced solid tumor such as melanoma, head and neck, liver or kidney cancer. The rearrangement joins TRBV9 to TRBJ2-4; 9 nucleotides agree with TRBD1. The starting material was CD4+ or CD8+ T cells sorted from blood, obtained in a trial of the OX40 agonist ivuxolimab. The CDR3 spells CASSDSGTGKNIQYF. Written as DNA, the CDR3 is TGTGCCAGCAGCGATTCCGGGACAGGGAAAAACATTCAGTACTTC.